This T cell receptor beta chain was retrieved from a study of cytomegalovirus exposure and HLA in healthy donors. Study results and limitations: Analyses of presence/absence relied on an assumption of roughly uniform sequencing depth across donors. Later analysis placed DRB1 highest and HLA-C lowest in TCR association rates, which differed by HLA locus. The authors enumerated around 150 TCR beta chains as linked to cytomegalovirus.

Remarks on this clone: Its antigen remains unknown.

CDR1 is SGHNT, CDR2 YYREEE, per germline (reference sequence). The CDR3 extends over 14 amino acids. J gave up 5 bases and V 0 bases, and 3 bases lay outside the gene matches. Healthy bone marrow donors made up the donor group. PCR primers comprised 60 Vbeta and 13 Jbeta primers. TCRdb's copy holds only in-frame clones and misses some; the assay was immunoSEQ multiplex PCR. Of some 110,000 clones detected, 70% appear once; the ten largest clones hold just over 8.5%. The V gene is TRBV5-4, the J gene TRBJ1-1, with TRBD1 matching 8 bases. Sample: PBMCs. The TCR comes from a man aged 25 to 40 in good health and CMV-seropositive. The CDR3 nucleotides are TGTGCCAGCAGCTTGGACCGGACAGGGACTGAAGCTTTCTTT. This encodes CASSLDRTGTEAFF.